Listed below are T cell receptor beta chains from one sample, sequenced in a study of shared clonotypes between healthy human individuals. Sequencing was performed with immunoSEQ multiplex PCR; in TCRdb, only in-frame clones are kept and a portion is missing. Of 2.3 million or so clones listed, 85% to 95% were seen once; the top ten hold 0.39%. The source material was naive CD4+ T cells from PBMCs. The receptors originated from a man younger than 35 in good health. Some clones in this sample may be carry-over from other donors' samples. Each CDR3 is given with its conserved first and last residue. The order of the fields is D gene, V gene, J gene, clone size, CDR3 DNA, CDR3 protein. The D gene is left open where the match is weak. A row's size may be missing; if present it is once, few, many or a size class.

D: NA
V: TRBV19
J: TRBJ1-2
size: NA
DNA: TGTGCCAGTAGTATACAAGGGGCAGGAGTTCGCTATGGCTACACCTTC
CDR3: CASSIQGAGVRYGYTF

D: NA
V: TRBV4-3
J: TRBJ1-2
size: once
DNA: TGCGCCAGCAGCCAAGATGTTTTCGGGGCAGGGTATTATGGCTACACCTTC
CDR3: CASSQDVFGAGYYGYTF

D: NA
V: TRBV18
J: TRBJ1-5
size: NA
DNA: TGTGCCAGCTCACCAGCGGTTGGGGGTACGGATCAGCCCCAGCATTTT
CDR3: CASSPAVGGTDQPQHF

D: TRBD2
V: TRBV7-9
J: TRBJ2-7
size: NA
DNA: TGTGCCAGCAGCTCCCCGACAGGGAGGGTAGCGGGAGAGGGTGACGAGCAGTACTTC
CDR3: CASSSPTGRVAGEGDEQYF

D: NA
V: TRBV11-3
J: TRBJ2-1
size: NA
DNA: TGTGCCAGCAGCGACCTGACCAGGGGCTACAATGAGCAGTTCTTC
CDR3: CASSDLTRGYNEQFF

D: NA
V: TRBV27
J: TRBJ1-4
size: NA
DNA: TGTGCCAGCAGTCCCCGTACCCCGAGGGGGGAGGAGGAAAAACTGTTTTTT
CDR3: CASSPRTPRGEEEKLFF

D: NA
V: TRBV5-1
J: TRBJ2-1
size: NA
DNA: TGCGCCAGCAGCTTGCAGGGGCTCTACAATGAGCAGTTCTTC
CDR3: CASSLQGLYNEQFF

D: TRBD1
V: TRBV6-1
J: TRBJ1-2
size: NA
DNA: TGTGCCACCTCACAGGGGATCGACTATGGCTACACCTTC
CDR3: CATSQGIDYGYTF

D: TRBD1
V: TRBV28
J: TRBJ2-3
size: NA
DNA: TGTGCCAGCAGGTTGGGGACAGGGACATCAGATACGCAGTATTTT
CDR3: CASRLGTGTSDTQYF

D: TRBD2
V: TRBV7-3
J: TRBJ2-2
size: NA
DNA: TGTGCCAGCAGCTCCGGGAGGGATGGGGCCGGGGAGCTGTTTTTT
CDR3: CASSSGRDGAGELFF

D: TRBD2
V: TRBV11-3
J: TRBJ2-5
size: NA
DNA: TGTGCCAGCAGCCCGGGACTAGCGGTCCGGGAGACCCAGTACTTC
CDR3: CASSPGLAVRETQYF

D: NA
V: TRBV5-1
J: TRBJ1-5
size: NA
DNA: TGCGCCAGCAGCTTTGGGACACCTAGCAATCAGCCCCAGCATTTT
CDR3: CASSFGTPSNQPQHF

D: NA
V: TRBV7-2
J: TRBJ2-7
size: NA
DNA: TGTGCCAGCAGCTCACAATCCCACGAGCAGTACTTC
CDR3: CASSSQSHEQYF

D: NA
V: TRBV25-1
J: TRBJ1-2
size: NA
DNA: TGTGCCAGCAGTGAACAGGGCGGCTATGGCTACACCTTC
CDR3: CASSEQGGYGYTF

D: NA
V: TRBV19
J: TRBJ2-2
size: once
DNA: TGTGCCAGCCGGGGGATAGTGGGGACCGGGGAGCTGTTTTTT
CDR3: CASRGIVGTGELFF

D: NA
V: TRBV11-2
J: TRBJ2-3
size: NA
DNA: TGTGCCAGCAGCCACACCCCTGGGACCCTCACAGATACGCAGTATTTT
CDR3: CASSHTPGTLTDTQYF

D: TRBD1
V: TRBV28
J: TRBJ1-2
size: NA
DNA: TGTGCCAGCAGCCCAATGGGGGACAGGAGGAGTGGCTACACCTTC
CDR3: CASSPMGDRRSGYTF

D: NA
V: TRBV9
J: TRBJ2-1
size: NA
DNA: TGTGCCAGCAGCCCCTCGGCGAGACCCTACAATGAGCAGTTCTTC
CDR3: CASSPSARPYNEQFF

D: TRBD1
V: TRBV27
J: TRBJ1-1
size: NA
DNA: TGTGCCAGCAGTCAACGAGCCCTTCACCGACAGGGGAACACTGAAGCTTTCTTT
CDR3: CASSQRALHRQGNTEAFF

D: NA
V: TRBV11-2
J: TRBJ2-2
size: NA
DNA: TGTGCCAGCAGCGCAGTTGTTCCCGGGGAGCTGTTTTTT
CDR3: CASSAVVPGELFF

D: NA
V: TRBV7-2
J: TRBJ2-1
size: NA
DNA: TGTGCCAGCAGCTTAGTTGGGGCTTACAATGAGCAGTTCTTC
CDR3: CASSLVGAYNEQFF

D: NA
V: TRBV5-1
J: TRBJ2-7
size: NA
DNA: TGCGCCAGCAGATTATTGACAGGCCCCTACGAGCAGTACTTC
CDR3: CASRLLTGPYEQYF

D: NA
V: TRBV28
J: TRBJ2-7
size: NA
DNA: TGTGCCAGCAGCCTTACAGGGAGTTGGCAGTACTTC
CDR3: CASSLTGSWQYF

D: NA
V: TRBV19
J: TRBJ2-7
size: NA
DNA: TGTGCCAGTAGTCGGGACTCCTACGAGCAGTACTTC
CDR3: CASSRDSYEQYF

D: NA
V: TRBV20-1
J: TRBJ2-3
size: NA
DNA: TGCAGTGCTAGTGAAGATACGCAGTATTTT
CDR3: CSASEDTQYF

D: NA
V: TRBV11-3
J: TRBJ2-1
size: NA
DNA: TGTGCCAGCAGCTTAGTAGAAGGGGGAGAGCAGTTCTTC
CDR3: CASSLVEGGEQFF

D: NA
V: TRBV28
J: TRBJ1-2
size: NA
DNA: TGTGCCAGCAGTTTACGGGTGGGGCACTATGGCTACACCTTC
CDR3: CASSLRVGHYGYTF

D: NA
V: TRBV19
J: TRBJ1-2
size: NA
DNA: TGTGCCAGTAGTATGGGGGGCATATATGGCTACACCTTC
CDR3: CASSMGGIYGYTF

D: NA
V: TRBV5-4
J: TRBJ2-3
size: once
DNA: TGTGCCAGCAGCTTGTGGGACCCCACAGATACGCAGTATTTT
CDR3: CASSLWDPTDTQYF

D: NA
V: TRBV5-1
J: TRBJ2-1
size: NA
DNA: TGCGCCAGCAGCGCCGGGCAGGGGCTGTACAATGAGCAGTTCTTC
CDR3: CASSAGQGLYNEQFF

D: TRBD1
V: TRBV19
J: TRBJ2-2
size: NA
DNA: TGTGCCAGTACCCGAGGGGGCGCGGGTATCACCGGGGAGCTGTTTTTT
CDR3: CASTRGGAGITGELFF

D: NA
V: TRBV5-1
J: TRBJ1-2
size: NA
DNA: TGCGCCAGCAGCTCATTTCCCAGAGCTTGGGATGGCTACACCTTC
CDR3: CASSSFPRAWDGYTF

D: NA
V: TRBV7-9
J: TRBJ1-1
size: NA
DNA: TGTGCCAGCAGCTTCCTAACAGGAGTCACTGAAGCTTTCTTT
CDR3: CASSFLTGVTEAFF

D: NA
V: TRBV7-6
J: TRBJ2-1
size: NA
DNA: TGTGCCAGCAGCCAAACCGCACTCCTCCCCCAGTTCTTC
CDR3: CASSQTALLPQFF

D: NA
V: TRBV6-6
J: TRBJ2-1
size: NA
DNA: TGTGCCAGCAGTTCTGGCCGGAGGATCAACAATGAGCAGTTCTTC
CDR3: CASSSGRRINNEQFF

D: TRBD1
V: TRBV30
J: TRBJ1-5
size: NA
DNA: TGTGCCTGGAGTCTAGGACAGGGAGATCAGCCCCAGCATTTT
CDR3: CAWSLGQGDQPQHF

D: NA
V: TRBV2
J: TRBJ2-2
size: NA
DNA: TGTGCCAGCAGAAAGACCGGTACCGGGGAGCTGTTTTTT
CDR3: CASRKTGTGELFF

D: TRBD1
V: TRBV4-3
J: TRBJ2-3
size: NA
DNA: TGCGCCAGCAGCCGAGGGGCAGGGGGCATTCTAGGGTCGACAGATACGCAGTATTTT
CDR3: CASSRGAGGILGSTDTQYF

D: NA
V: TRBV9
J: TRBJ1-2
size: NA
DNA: TGTGCCAGCAGCGTAGAAGGGGATTATGGCTACACCTTC
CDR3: CASSVEGDYGYTF

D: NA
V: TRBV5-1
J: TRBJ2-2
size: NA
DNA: TGCGCCAGCAGCTTGAGTTTCGGCGGTGGAGGGTGGACCGGGGAGCTGTTTTTT
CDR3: CASSLSFGGGGWTGELFF

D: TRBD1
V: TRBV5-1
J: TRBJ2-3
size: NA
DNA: TGCGCCAGCCGGGACAGTACTAGCACAGATACGCAGTATTTT
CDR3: CASRDSTSTDTQYF

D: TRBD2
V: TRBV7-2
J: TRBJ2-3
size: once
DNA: TGTGCCAGCAGCTTAATACAAGCGGGAGGCGACCCAGATACGCAGTATTTT
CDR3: CASSLIQAGGDPDTQYF

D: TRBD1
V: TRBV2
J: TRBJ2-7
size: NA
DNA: TGTGCCAGCAGTACGACAGGGGGCCCCTACGAGCAGTACTTC
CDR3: CASSTTGGPYEQYF

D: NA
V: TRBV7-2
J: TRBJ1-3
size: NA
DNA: TGTGCCAGCAGCTTAATAGACGGCTCTGGAAACACCATATATTTT
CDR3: CASSLIDGSGNTIYF

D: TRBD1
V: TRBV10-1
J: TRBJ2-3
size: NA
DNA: TGCGCCAGCAGTGGACAGGGTTCGCCCGATACGCAGTATTTT
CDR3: CASSGQGSPDTQYF

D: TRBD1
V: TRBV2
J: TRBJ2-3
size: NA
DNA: TGTGCCAGCAGTTCGGACAGGGCAGGCACAGATACGCAGTATTTT
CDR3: CASSSDRAGTDTQYF

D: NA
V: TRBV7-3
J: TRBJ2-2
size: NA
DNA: TGTGCCAGCAGGGACCCCTCGGGAGCGAACACCGGGGAGCTGTTTTTT
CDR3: CASRDPSGANTGELFF

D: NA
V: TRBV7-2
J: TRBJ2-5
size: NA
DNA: TGTGCCAGCAGCTTAGTGACGACGGTTAGGAAGACCCAGTACTTC
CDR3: CASSLVTTVRKTQYF

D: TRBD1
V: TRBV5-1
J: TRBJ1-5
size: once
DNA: TGCGCCAGCAGCCCACGGACAGGGGACGGTCAGCCCCAGCATTTT
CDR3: CASSPRTGDGQPQHF

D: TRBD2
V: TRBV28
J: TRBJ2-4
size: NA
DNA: TGTGCCAGCAACACCGGGGGGGCCCTAGCCAAAAACATTCAGTACTTC
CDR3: CASNTGGALAKNIQYF

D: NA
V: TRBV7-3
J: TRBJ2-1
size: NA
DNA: TGTGCCAGCAGCTTCGCCGGCAGTTCGGATGAGCAGTTCTTC
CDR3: CASSFAGSSDEQFF

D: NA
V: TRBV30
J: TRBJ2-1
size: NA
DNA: TGTGCCTGGAGTGGTAGGATTAGTGGGGTCAATGAGCAGTTCTTC
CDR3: CAWSGRISGVNEQFF

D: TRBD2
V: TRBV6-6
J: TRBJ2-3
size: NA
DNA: TGTGCCAGCAGTTACGCGGGAGGAGGCCCAGATACGCAGTATTTT
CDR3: CASSYAGGGPDTQYF